Shown below are 21 T cell receptor beta chains from a single sample sequenced in a study of cytomegalovirus exposure and HLA in healthy donors. The PCR had 60 Vbeta and 13 Jbeta primers. TCRdb's table, derived via immunoSEQ multiplex PCR, lists solely in-frame clones and lacks some. The sample shows about 200,000 clones, around three quarters of them seen only once. Sequencing used PBMCs. The receptors originated from a woman aged 25 to 39 in good health and CMV-seropositive.

The chain has TRBV4-3 and TRBJ2-7; D might be TRBD1 (6 bases). V was trimmed by 0 bases and J by 0 bases, leaving 12 bases between them. This CDR3 has 16 amino acids. The germline V gene encodes CDR1 LGHNA and CDR2 YSLEER. The CDR3 loop reads CASSQDLTGRSYEQYF. CDR3 DNA: TGCGCCAGCAGCCAAGATTTGACAGGACGCTCCTACGAGCAGTACTTC.

This clone was observed a few times. V and J are TRBV18 and TRBJ1-1; possibly TRBD1 for D (6 bases). Trimming took off 2 bases at V and 5 bases at J, with 12 bases between the two ends. Germline CDR1 and CDR2: KGHSH and LQKENI. The CDR3 loop spans 14 amino acids. The CDR3 DNA reads TGTGCCAGCTCACCAAGTGGGGGCCGAACTGAAGCTTTCTTT. Translating gives CASSPSGGRTEAFF.

J is TRBJ1-5 and V is TRBV6-1; tentative D call: TRBD1 (6 bases). The CDR3 has 15 residues. Between the trimmed V and J ends, which lost 6 bases and 7 bases, there was a span of 19 bases. Germline values: CDR1 MNHNS, CDR2 SASEGT. The CDR3 bases are TGTGCCAGCAGCCCCCTTGGGGCAGGGGAACAGCCCCAGCATTTT. It codes for CASSPLGAGEQPQHF.

This rearrangement joins TRBV6-1 to TRBJ2-7, with 7 bases lining up with TRBD2. Trimming removed 7 bases from V and 4 bases from J; junction bases left unmatched: 7. CDR1 and CDR2 (germline): MNHNS, SASEGT. The CDR3 is 13 amino acids. The CDR3 spells CASTPSGKYEQYF. The CDR3 DNA reads TGTGCCAGCACCCCTAGCGGTAAATACGAGCAGTACTTC.

The genes are TRBV5-1 and TRBJ2-3, with D possibly matching TRBD2 (5 bases). This CDR3 is 15 amino acids long. Germline CDR1 is SGHRS and CDR2 is YFSETQ. V lost 4 bases to trimming and J lost 6 bases, with 18 bases between them. The CDR3 is CASSPRPGSVDTQYF. In DNA form, the CDR3 reads TGCGCCAGCAGCCCACGGCCGGGATCGGTGGATACGCAGTATTTT.

This clone is a singleton in its sample. This chain connects TRBV10-3 to TRBJ1-1, with unresolved D. Germline V gene sequence: CDR1 ENHRY, CDR2 SYGVKD. This CDR3 spans 12 amino acids. V lost 8 bases and J 2 bases, leaving 9 bases between the germline ends. The CDR3 DNA reads TGTGCCATCGGAGAAGACAACACTGAAGCTTTCTTT. Residues: CAIGEDNTEAFF.

The chain's CDR3 is CASSIAGSGNQPQHF. CDR3 nucleotides: TGTGCCAGTAGTATTGCGGGGTCGGGCAATCAGCCCCAGCATTTT. The J gene is TRBJ1-5, the V gene TRBV19, with D unclear. CDR3 size: 15 residues. V lost 3 bases and J 2 bases, leaving 11 bases between the germline ends. Germline V lookup: CDR1 LNHDA, CDR2 SQIVND (reference sequence).

The rearrangement uses TRBV5-4 and TRBJ2-1; 8 bases match TRBD2. CDR3 length: 15 residues. The V and J ends lost 4 bases and 10 bases, in that order; junction bases with no gene match: 13. The germline V gene encodes CDR1 SGHNT and CDR2 YYREEE (reference sequence). The DNA for the CDR3 is TGTGCCAGCAGCCCTCGGGGACTAGGAGGTTTGGAGCAGTTCTTC. Protein sequence: CASSPRGLGGLEQFF.

This clone was seen a single time. The chain uses TRBV4-1 and TRBJ2-1, with 8 bases that match TRBD2. The germline CDR1 and CDR2 sequences are MGHRA and YSYEKL. V gave up 0 bases and J gave up 4 bases; unmatched junction bases: 17. This CDR3 has 20 residues. The CDR3 sequence: CASSQERGGARSGRYNEQFF. The CDR3, as DNA: TGCGCCAGCAGCCAAGAAAGAGGGGGTGCGAGAAGCGGGAGATACAATGAGCAGTTCTTC.

The rearrangement joins TRBV5-4 to TRBJ1-2; 7 positions agree with TRBD1. V lost 4 bases and J lost 5; bases outside the gene matches: 8. This CDR3 contains 14 residues. From germline, CDR1 is SGHNT and CDR2 YYREEE (reference sequence). The CDR3 sequence is CASSTGTELYGYTF. CDR3 DNA: TGTGCCAGCAGCACCGGGACAGAATTATATGGCTACACCTTC.

This chain's CDR3 is CASSTRKPGLAYNEQFF. The CDR3 DNA is TGCGCCAGCAGTACCCGGAAACCGGGACTAGCCTACAATGAGCAGTTCTTC. V gene TRBV10-1 combines with J gene TRBJ2-1, with TRBD2 identical over 8 bases. Germline values: CDR1 WNHNN, CDR2 SYGVQD (reference sequence). Germline trimming cut 5 bases from V and 2 bases from J; bases unmatched to any gene: 11. The CDR3 is 17 amino acids.

The rearrangement joins TRBV9 to TRBJ2-3; 9 positions match TRBD2. The CDR3 covers 19 residues. Germline CDR1 and CDR2: SGDLS and YYNGEE. Trimming took 3 bases from V and 1 from J; bases not matched to a gene: 15. The CDR3 loop reads CASSALGTSPDSGTDTQYF. DNA for the CDR3: TGTGCCAGCAGCGCCTTGGGGACTAGCCCGGATTCAGGCACAGATACGCAGTATTTT.

The genes are TRBV6-5 and TRBJ2-7, with a possible D match to TRBD2 (6 bases). Germline CDR1 and CDR2: MNHEY and SVGAGI. Trimming cost V 6 bases and J 2 bases, with 14 bases left between them. The CDR3 has 14 amino acids. The CDR3 sequence is CASRRDLFPYEQYF. The CDR3 region has the DNA TGTGCCAGCAGAAGGGACTTATTCCCCTACGAGCAGTACTTC.

The gene calls are TRBV18 and TRBJ1-3; the D gene is possibly TRBD1 (6 bases). This CDR3 has 15 amino acids. The germline CDR1 and CDR2 sequences are KGHSH and LQKENI. Deletions cut 1 base from V and 0 bases from J, with 7 bases between. Here the CDR3 reads CASSPQGVSGNTIYF. The CDR3, as DNA: TGTGCCAGCTCACCACAGGGGGTCTCTGGAAACACCATATATTTT.

The CDR3 nucleotides read TGTGCCATCAGTACCGGGACTAGCGGGAGTTGGCAGTTCTTC. The encoded protein is CAISTGTSGSWQFF. V and J are TRBV10-3 and TRBJ2-1, with 14 bases fitting TRBD2. Germline V gene data show CDR1 as ENHRY and CDR2 as SYGVKD. This CDR3 region has 14 residues. After removal of 5 bases from V and 12 bases from J, the junction contained 6 bases not matched to a gene.

This clone was counted once. The genes are TRBV10-3 and TRBJ2-5; 7 nucleotides line up with TRBD2. The CDR3 has 14 residues. Germline-derived CDR1 and CDR2 are ENHRY and SYGVKD. V shed 7 bases, J shed 2 bases, and the junction held 7 bases outside the gene matches. CDR3 protein: CAIKTGREQETQYF. CDR3 nucleotide sequence: TGTGCCATCAAGACGGGGAGGGAGCAAGAGACCCAGTACTTC.

This chain connects TRBV4-3 to TRBJ1-3, with D unresolved. Per germline, CDR1 LGHNA and CDR2 YSLEER. V gave up 0 bases and J gave up 0 bases, with 12 bases separating them. The CDR3 extends over 17 amino acids. This CDR3 reads CASSQDPRGYSGNTIYF. The DNA for the CDR3 is TGCGCCAGCAGCCAAGATCCCCGGGGATACTCTGGAAACACCATATATTTT.

This chain joins TRBV11-3 and TRBJ2-7, with 9 bases identical to TRBD1. V shed 2 bases and J 6 bases; nucleotides not matched to a gene: 8. The CDR3 runs 15 residues. Per the germline V gene, CDR1 is SGHNT and CDR2 is YENEEA. CDR3 nucleotides: TGTGCCAGCAGCTTATGGGACAGGGTAGCGGGCGAGCAGTACTTC. It translates to CASSLWDRVAGEQYF.

This clone has only a few counts. The chain recombines TRBV4-1 with TRBJ2-7; perhaps TRBD2 as D (6 bases). The CDR3 is 14 residues long. CDR1 is MGHRA and CDR2 is YSYEKL in the germline V gene. V was cut by 1 base and J by 6 bases, with 13 bases left in between. The CDR3 reads CASSQVGLAPEQYF. In DNA form, the CDR3 reads TGCGCCAGCAGCCAAGTGGGACTGGCGCCCGAGCAGTACTTC.

The rearrangement links TRBV14 to TRBJ2-2; 7 bases are shared with TRBD2. Germline lookup yields CDR1 SGHDN and CDR2 FVKESK. V shed 1 base, J shed 2 bases, and the junction held 7 bases outside the gene matches. The CDR3 contains 17 residues. The DNA for the CDR3 is TGTGCCAGCAGCCAAGTCGAACTAGCGCTTAACACCGGGGAGCTGTTTTTT. Translated: CASSQVELALNTGELFF. The full variable domain, rest sourced from reference TRBV14 and TRBJ2-2, is EAGVTQFPSHSVIEKGQTVTLRCDPISGHDNLYWYRRVMGKEIKFLLHFVKESKQDESGMPNNRFLAERTGGTYSTLKVQPAELEDSGVYFCASSQVELALNTGELFFGEGSRLTVL.

This clone was counted only a few times. V gene TRBV9 combines with J gene TRBJ2-1; D ambiguous. The CDR3 extends over 11 amino acids. Germline CDR1 and CDR2: SGDLS and YYNGEE. The V gene lost 1 base and the J gene lost 9 bases, with 5 bases spanning the gap. CDR3 region: CASSVTGEQFF. The CDR3 nucleotides read TGTGCCAGCAGCGTAACCGGTGAGCAGTTCTTC. Full variable domain (remainder filled in from reference TRBV9 and TRBJ2-1): DSGVTQTPKHLITATGQRVTLRCSPRSGDLSVYWYQQSLDQGLQFLIQYYNGEERAKGNILERFSAQQFPDLHSELNLSSLELGDSALYFCASSVTGEQFFGPGTRLTVL.